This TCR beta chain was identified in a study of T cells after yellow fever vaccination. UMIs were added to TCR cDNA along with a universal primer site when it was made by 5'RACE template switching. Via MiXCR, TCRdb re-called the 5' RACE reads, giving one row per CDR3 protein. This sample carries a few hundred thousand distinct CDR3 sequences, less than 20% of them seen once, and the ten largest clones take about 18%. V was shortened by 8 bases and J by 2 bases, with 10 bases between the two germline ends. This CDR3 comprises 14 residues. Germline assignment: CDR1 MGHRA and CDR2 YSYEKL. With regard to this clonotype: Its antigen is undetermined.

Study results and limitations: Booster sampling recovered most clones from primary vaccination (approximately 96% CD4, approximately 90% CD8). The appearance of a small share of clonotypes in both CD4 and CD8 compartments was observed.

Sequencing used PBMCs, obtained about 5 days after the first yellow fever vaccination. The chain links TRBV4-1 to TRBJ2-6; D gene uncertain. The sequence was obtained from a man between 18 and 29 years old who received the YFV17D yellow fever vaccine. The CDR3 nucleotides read TGCGCCAGCGGTCCTTCTACTGGGGCCAACGTCCTGACTTTC. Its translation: CASGPSTGANVLTF.